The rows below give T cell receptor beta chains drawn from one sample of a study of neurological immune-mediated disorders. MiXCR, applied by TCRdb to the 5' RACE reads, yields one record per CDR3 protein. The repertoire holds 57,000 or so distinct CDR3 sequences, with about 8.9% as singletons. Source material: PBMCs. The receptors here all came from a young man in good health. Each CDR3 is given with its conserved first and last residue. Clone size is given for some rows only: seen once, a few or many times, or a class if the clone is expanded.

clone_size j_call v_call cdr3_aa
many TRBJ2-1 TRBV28 CASSPPPHRGEGSYNEQFF
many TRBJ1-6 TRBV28 CASSTGQGRSPLHF
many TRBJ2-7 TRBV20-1 CSAYKGRREQYF
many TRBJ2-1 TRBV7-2 CASRCPSCNEQFF
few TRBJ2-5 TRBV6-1 CASRLTSGQETQYF
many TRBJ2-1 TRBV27 CASSSPDQTARQFF
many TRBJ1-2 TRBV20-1 CSARNPPTGGRGYGYTF
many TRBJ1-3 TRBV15 CATSRDRNTIYF
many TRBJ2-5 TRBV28 CASSLSGKGGVKTQYF
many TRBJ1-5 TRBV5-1 CASRQTPYSNQPQHF
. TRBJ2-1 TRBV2 CASMVWNEQFF
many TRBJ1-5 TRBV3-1 CASSQGSPGQGSVHF
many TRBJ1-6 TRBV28 CASSYEGPNSPLHF
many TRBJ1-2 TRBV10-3 CAISDRTDPNYGYTF
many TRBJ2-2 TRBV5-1 CASSRQDTGELFF
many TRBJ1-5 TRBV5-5 CASGLQGQPQHF
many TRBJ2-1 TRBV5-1 CASSNEVARFF
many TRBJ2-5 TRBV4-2 CASSPLDDLGLAGGQYF
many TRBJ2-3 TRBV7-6 CASSPGDRRTDTQYF
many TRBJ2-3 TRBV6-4 CASRTGTSETDTQYF
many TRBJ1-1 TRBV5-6 CASRVGSLATEAFF
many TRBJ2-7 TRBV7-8 CASSLGATTLSYEQYF
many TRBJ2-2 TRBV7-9 CASTLGGELFF
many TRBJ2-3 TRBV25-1 CASSEFKYTDTQYF
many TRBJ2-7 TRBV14 CASSTALYEQYF